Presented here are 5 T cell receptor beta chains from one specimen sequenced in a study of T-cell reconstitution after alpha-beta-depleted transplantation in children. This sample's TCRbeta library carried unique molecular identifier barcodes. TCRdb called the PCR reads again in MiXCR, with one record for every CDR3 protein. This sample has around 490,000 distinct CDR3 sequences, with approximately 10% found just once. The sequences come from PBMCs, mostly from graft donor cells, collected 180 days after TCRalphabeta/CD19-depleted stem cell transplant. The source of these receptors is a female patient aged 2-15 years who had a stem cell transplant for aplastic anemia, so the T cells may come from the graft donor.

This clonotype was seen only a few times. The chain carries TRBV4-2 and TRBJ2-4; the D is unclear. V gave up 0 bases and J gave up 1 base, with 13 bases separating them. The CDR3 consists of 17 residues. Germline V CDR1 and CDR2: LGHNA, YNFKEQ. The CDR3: CASSQDMGIVAKNIQYF. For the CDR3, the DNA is TGTGCCAGCAGCCAAGACATGGGTATCGTGGCCAAAAACATTCAGTACTTC.

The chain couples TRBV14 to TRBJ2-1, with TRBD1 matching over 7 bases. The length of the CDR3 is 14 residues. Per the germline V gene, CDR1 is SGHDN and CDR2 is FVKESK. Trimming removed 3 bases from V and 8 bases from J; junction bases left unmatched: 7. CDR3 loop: CASSHLDRVDEQFF. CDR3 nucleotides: TGTGCCAGCAGCCACCTAGACAGGGTCGATGAGCAGTTCTTC.

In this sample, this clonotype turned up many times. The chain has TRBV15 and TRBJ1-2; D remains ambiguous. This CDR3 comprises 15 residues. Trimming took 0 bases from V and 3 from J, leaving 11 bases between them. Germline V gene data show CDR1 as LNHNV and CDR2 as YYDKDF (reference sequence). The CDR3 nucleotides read TGTGCCACCAGCAGAGATTTAGAAGGATACTATGGCTACACCTTC. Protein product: CATSRDLEGYYGYTF. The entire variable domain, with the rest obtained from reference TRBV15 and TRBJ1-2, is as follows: DAMVIQNPRYQVTQFGKPVTLSCSQTLNHNVMYWYQQKSSQAPKLLFHYYDKDFNNEADTPDNFQSRRPNTSFCFLDIRSPGLGDTAMYLCATSRDLEGYYGYTFGSGTRLTVV.

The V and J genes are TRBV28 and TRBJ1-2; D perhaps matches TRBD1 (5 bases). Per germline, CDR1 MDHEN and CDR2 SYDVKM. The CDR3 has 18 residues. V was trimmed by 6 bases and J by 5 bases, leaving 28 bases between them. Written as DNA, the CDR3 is TGTGCCAGCAGCTTTCGCCCGACAGCCACTCTTAGAGGGTATGGCTACACCTTC. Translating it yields CASSFRPTATLRGYGYTF.

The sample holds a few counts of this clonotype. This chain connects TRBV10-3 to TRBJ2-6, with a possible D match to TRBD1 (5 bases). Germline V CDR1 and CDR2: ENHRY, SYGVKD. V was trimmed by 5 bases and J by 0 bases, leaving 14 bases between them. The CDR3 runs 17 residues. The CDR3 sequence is CAISFRASDSGANVLTF. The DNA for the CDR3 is TGTGCCATCAGTTTCAGGGCCTCAGACTCTGGGGCCAACGTCCTGACTTTC.